This T cell receptor beta chain was recorded in a study of IL-17A CD8 T cells in psoriatic arthritis synovium. Regarding the complete study: The goal of the study was to characterize the phenotype, molecular profile and function of synovial IL-17A+CD8+ T cells in the pathogenesis of psoriatic arthritis. General study outcomes and caveats: Some individual clones occupied over 4% of the repertoire, though most synovial CD8+ subsets remained polyclonal. TCR sequencing covered only three patients, which the authors acknowledged as a limited sample size. Cells came from synovial fluid rather than synovial tissue, since no psoriatic arthritis synovial tissue samples were available.

Synovial fluid effusions were aspirated from the actively inflamed joints of patients with psoriatic arthritis. Memory CD8+ T cells in synovial fluid were sorted patient by patient into Tc17 (IL-17A+) cells, bulk memory cells and Tc1 (IL-17A-IFNgamma+) cells in order to compare their TCR repertoires. The psoriatic arthritis patients fulfilled the Classification of Psoriatic Arthritis Study Group (CASPAR) criteria. Bulk memory CD8+ T cells were sorted as CD45RA-CD27+/- plus CD45RA+CD27- cells. In three patients with psoriatic arthritis, sorted CD8+ T cell subsets from synovial fluid were put through TCRbeta sequencing. Before use, synovial fluid mononuclear cells were separated with Lymphoprep and cryopreserved in liquid nitrogen. The medium used for cryopreservation had approximately 55% fetal calf serum and approximately 10% dimethyl sulfoxide. After DNA extraction (Qiagen), TCRbeta V-D-J rearrangements were amplified in a bias-controlled manner and then sequenced at high throughput (immunoSEQ; Adaptive Biotech). On the study's bioinformatics: The immunoSEQ Analyzer platform was used to analyze productive sequences at the sequence level. Clonality was calculated as 1 minus Pielou's evenness, with values ranging from 0 (highly polyclonal) to 1 (monoclonal). The Morisita index, ranging from 0 (no similarity) to 1 (complete similarity), was used to quantify repertoire overlap between subsets. TCRdb provides this immuneACCESS table in a form limited to in-frame rearrangements. Some clones are lacking; in checked studies, under half of them reflect an unresolved V gene, and why the rest are absent is not known. The V and J calls and clone size were taken over from that table, and D and trimming were inferred from the DNA. The table for this sample lists approximately 2,300 clones; 55% to 80% of them were counted only once. The ten biggest clones cover 11% to 15% of the sample.

Sequences GTSNPN (CDR1) and SVGIG (CDR2) are obtained from the germline V gene (reference sequence). Inclusive of the bounding cysteine and phenylalanine, the CDR3 is 14 residues long. Solely the CDR3 DNA is kept, with 42 bases framed from the first base. The trim is 0 bases for V and 7 bases for J, with a gap of 15 bases between the germline ends. A single count supports this clone. There is no known antigen for this receptor. No base-level quality is on record; no much larger clone is a single base apart. Sequencing input: memory CD8+ T cells from synovial fluid. The cell subset or site tag for this specimen amounts to: bulk memory CD8+ T cells (CD45RA-CD27+/- and CD45RA+CD27-). The receptor was derived from a human donor with psoriatic arthritis. Recombination joined TRBV30 with TRBJ1-2; possibly the D gene is TRBD1, per 6 matching bases. The DNA sequence is as follows: TGTGCCTGGAGTGTAGGGGGGGAGTCCTTTGGCTACACCTTC. Protein translation: CAWSVGGESFGYTF.